One sample yielded the 2 T cell receptor beta chains listed below, sequenced in a study of identifying expanded T cells in peripheral blood. Here immunoSEQ multiplex PCR was the method, and the copy in TCRdb shows in-frame clones only, minus some. The table lists more than 85,000 clones, 88% of them singletons, with just under 8.5% in the top ten. Material: blood. These receptors all come from a person aged 18-70 years in good health.

The chain carries TRBV4-1 and TRBJ2-5, with 9 positions matching TRBD1. Germline V lookup: CDR1 MGHRA, CDR2 YSYEKL. The ends lost 4 bases at V and 5 bases at J; junction bases unmatched: 8. The CDR3 has 15 amino acids. This chain's CDR3 is CASSPTGGRAETQYF. In DNA form, the CDR3 reads TGCGCCAGCAGCCCCACAGGGGGCCGTGCGGAGACCCAGTACTTC.

This sequence joins TRBV5-6 and TRBJ2-5; 10 nucleotides line up with TRBD2. Germline CDR1 reads SGHDT; CDR2 reads YYEEEE. The CDR3 covers 15 residues. The J segment lost 1 base and the V segment lost 3 bases, leaving 3 bases of the junction unmatched. The CDR3 nucleotides read TGTGCCAGCAGCTGGATAGCGGGGGGCCAAGAGACCCAGTACTTC. It yields the protein CASSWIAGGQETQYF.